The 29 T cell receptor beta chains below were found in one sample sequenced in a study of blood T cell repertoires in COVID-19. TCRdb's copy holds only in-frame clones and misses some; the assay was immunoSEQ multiplex PCR. This table has roughly 100,000 clones, approximately 91% appearing once. Source material: peripheral blood. The receptors stem from a human donor in a cohort sampled during active COVID-19.

This chain links TRBV19 with TRBJ2-3, with TRBD1 matching over 9 bases. The V segment lost 3 bases and the J segment 2 bases; nucleotides outside the gene matches: 6. The CDR3 covers 16 residues. From germline, CDR1 is LNHDA and CDR2 SQIVND (reference sequence). The CDR3 here is CASSIPGQGYTDTQYF. The CDR3 bases are TGTGCCAGTAGTATCCCGGGACAGGGTTACACAGATACGCAGTATTTT.

The rearrangement uses TRBV5-4 and TRBJ2-5, with TRBD2 identical over 8 bases. The germline gives CDR1 SGHNT, CDR2 YYREEE (reference sequence). The V segment lost 4 bases and the J segment 4 bases; nucleotides outside the gene matches: 12. This CDR3 has 16 amino acids. CDR3 sequence reads: CASSPAGVSGGETQYF. The CDR3 DNA reads as TGTGCCAGCAGCCCAGCGGGAGTCAGTGGGGGAGAGACCCAGTACTTC.

V and J are TRBV18 and TRBJ1-5, with D perhaps TRBD1 (5 bases). Germline CDR1 is KGHSH and CDR2 is LQKENI. This CDR3 is 14 amino acids long. V lost 3 bases and J 5 bases, leaving 11 bases between the germline ends. The CDR3 loop reads CASSPSRVDQPQHF. CDR3 DNA: TGTGCCAGCTCACCCTCCAGGGTCGATCAGCCCCAGCATTTT.

As DNA, the CDR3 is TGTGCCAGCGGGACAGGATCGTTGGATACGCAGTATTTT. This sequence encodes CASGTGSLDTQYF. The chain is built from TRBV19 and TRBJ2-3; 8 nucleotides match TRBD1. CDR3 length: 13 amino acids. CDR1 and CDR2 (germline): LNHDA, SQIVND (reference sequence). V dropped 9 bases and J dropped 6; count of bases not matched to a gene: 8. Filled out from reference TRBV19 and TRBJ2-3, the complete variable domain reads DGGITQSPKYLFRKEGQNVTLSCEQNLNHDAMYWYRQDPGQGLRLIYYSQIVNDFQKGDIAEGYSVSREKKESFPLTVTSAQKNPTAFYLCASGTGSLDTQYFGPGTRLTVL.

This chain links TRBV6-9 with TRBJ2-5, with 7 bases fitting TRBD2. This CDR3 is 16 amino acids long. CDR1 and CDR2 (germline): MNHGY, SVAAGI. Trimming removed 6 bases from V and 0 bases from J; junction bases left unmatched: 10. This chain's CDR3 is CASRRHAGDDQETQYF. In nucleotides, the CDR3 is TGTGCCAGCAGGAGGCATGCGGGGGACGACCAAGAGACCCAGTACTTC.

The genes are TRBV7-2 and TRBJ1-3, with D perhaps matching TRBD1 (5 bases). Trimming removed 5 bases from V and 2 bases from J, with 13 bases in between. The CDR3 runs 15 residues. Germline CDR1 is SGHTA and CDR2 is FQGNSA. The CDR3: CASSLPRVAGNTIYF. The DNA of the CDR3 is TGTGCCAGCAGCCTTCCCAGGGTAGCTGGAAACACCATATATTTT.

The genes are TRBV21-1 and TRBJ2-5; TRBD1 was called by the table and not checked on the DNA. TRBV21-1 is labeled a pseudogene. The CDR3 contains 16 residues. CDR3 loop: CASSKAEDRGTETQYF. The DNA for the CDR3 is TGTGCCAGCAGCAAAGCTGAGGACAGGGGGACAGAGACCCAGTACTTC.

This chain links TRBV4-2 with TRBJ2-1; 10 bases match TRBD2. Trimming removed 0 bases from V and 6 bases from J; junction bases left unmatched: 5. CDR1 is LGHNA, CDR2 YNFKEQ, per germline. CDR3 size: 16 residues. DNA for the CDR3: TGTGCCAGCAGCCAAGAAACTAGCGGGGTAGGCAATGAGCAGTTCTTC. It translates to CASSQETSGVGNEQFF.

This clone was detected only once. The V gene is TRBV6-5, the J gene TRBJ2-5; 7 bases are shared with TRBD1. The V gene's germline CDR1 is MNHEY and CDR2 SVGAGI. This CDR3 comprises 13 residues. With 4 bases clipped from V and 5 bases from J, the junction kept 4 bases outside the gene matches. This CDR3 reads CASSLGQLETQYF. CDR3 DNA: TGTGCCAGCAGTTTGGGACAGTTGGAGACCCAGTACTTC.

This rearrangement joins TRBV15 to TRBJ2-1; D perhaps matches TRBD2 (6 bases). CDR1 is LNHNV, CDR2 YYDKDF, per germline (reference sequence). CDR3 length: 15 amino acids. Trimming cost V 1 base and J 7 bases, with 14 bases left between them. The CDR3 spells CATSRAGAGGNEQFF. As DNA, the CDR3 is TGTGCCACCAGCAGAGCGGGAGCAGGAGGGAATGAGCAGTTCTTC.

This chain joins TRBV7-9 and TRBJ2-1; 7 positions agree with TRBD2. Germline CDR1 is SEHNR and CDR2 is FQNEAQ (reference sequence). The ends lost 3 bases at V and 9 bases at J; junction bases unmatched: 5. This CDR3 has 13 residues. Here the CDR3 reads CASSFWGEGEQFF. The CDR3 nucleotides are TGTGCCAGCAGCTTTTGGGGGGAGGGTGAGCAGTTCTTC. Based on the CDR3 plus reference TRBV7-9 and TRBJ2-1, the full variable domain is DTGVSQNPRHKITKRGQNVTFRCDPISEHNRLYWYRQTLGQGPEFLTYFQNEAQLEKSRLLSDRFSAERPKGSFSTLEIQRTEQGDSAMYLCASSFWGEGEQFFGPGTRLTVL.

The chain is built from TRBV7-3 and TRBJ2-3; D may be TRBD1 (6 bases). The germline V gene has CDR1 SGHTA and CDR2 FQGTGA. With 4 bases removed from V and 3 bases from J, the gap between germline ends came to 14 bases. The CDR3 is made up of 15 amino acids. CDR3 residues: CASSSMGRGTDTQYF. The CDR3 nucleotides are TGTGCCAGCAGCTCCATGGGCAGGGGAACAGATACGCAGTATTTT.

This rearrangement joins TRBV2 to TRBJ1-2, with 8 bases aligning to TRBD1. The CDR3 loop spans 13 amino acids. The V and J ends lost 5 bases and 8 bases, in that order; junction bases with no gene match: 7. Germline V gene lookup returns CDR1 SNHLY and CDR2 FYNNEI. This CDR3 reads CASSYRAGGGYTF. Here the CDR3 DNA reads TGTGCCAGCAGTTACCGCGCAGGGGGCGGCTACACCTTC.

The chain employs TRBV10-3 and TRBJ1-1; D gene ambiguous. V was pared by 2 bases and J by 10 bases, with 14 bases between. Germline CDR1 reads ENHRY; CDR2 reads SYGVKD. The CDR3 runs 13 residues. The CDR3 nucleotides read TGTGCCATCAGTGAGGGGTTTCGGGGAGGAGCTTTCTTT. It yields the protein CAISEGFRGGAFF.

The J gene is TRBJ2-7, the V gene TRBV7-8; D perhaps matches TRBD1 (5 bases). This CDR3 has 13 amino acids. Germline-derived CDR1 and CDR2 are SGHVS and FQNEAQ. Trimming cost V 3 bases and J 6 bases, with 12 bases left between them. CDR3 coding DNA: TGTGCCAGCAGCTTCCCAGGGTTCGGCGAGCAGTACTTC. It yields the protein CASSFPGFGEQYF.

The genes are TRBV9 and TRBJ1-3; D is possibly TRBD1 (6 bases). The CDR3 loop spans 15 amino acids. Per germline, CDR1 SGDLS and CDR2 YYNGEE. V shed 3 bases and J shed 2 bases, with 12 bases lying between them. CDR3 DNA sequence: TGTGCCAGCAGCGAGGGGGTAGGGACTGGAAACACCATATATTTT. Residues: CASSEGVGTGNTIYF.

The gene calls are TRBV6-2 or TRBV6-3 and TRBJ1-2, with 8 positions matching TRBD1. The CDR3 contains 14 residues. After removal of 5 bases from V and 10 bases from J, the junction contained 12 bases not matched to a gene. CDR1 is MNHEY and CDR2 is SVGEGT in the germline V gene. The CDR3 region has the DNA TGTGCCAGCAGTGCGGACAGGGTGCGGTCCGACTACACCTTC. The encoded protein is CASSADRVRSDYTF.

This chain connects TRBV11-3 to TRBJ2-2, with 12 positions matching TRBD2. Unmatched junction bases numbered 12, after V lost 5 bases and J lost 5 bases. The CDR3 covers 18 residues. The V gene's germline CDR1 is SGHNT and CDR2 YENEEA. This CDR3 is CASSKPASGGVLTGELFF. The DNA of the CDR3 is TGTGCCAGCAGCAAGCCGGCTAGCGGGGGGGTACTTACCGGGGAGCTGTTTTTT.

This clone is a singleton in its sample. The chain carries TRBV25-1 and TRBJ2-4; 7 nucleotides agree with TRBD1. Germline CDR1 reads MGHDK; CDR2 reads SYGVNS. V was pared by 7 bases and J by 6 bases, with 0 bases of the junction left unmatched. This CDR3 is 11 amino acids long. Written as DNA, the CDR3 is TGTGCCAGCACAGGGGGAAACATTCAGTACTTC. Protein: CASTGGNIQYF.

Turning to this clone: Germline and junction disagree at one end, which may indicate a read error. The chain combines TRBV2 with TRBJ2-7; possible D gene TRBD2, 5 bases. CDR3 size: 12 residues. The germline V gene has CDR1 SNHLY and CDR2 FYNNEI. The CDR3, as DNA: TGTGCCAGCAGTGACGGGATGGCTACTAACGTCTTC. Its translation: CASSDGMATNVF.

V gene TRBV28 combines with J gene TRBJ1-5; D is unresolved. The CDR3 runs 15 residues. V gave up 3 bases and J gave up 1 base, with 10 bases separating them. From germline, CDR1 is MDHEN and CDR2 SYDVKM. The CDR3 loop reads CASSLRSPSNQPQHF. The CDR3 DNA reads TGTGCCAGCAGTTTGAGATCACCAAGCAATCAGCCCCAGCATTTT.

J is TRBJ1-1 and V is TRBV10-1; a possible D gene is TRBD1 (6 bases). The CDR3 contains 15 residues. V lost 2 bases to trimming and J lost 1 base, with 11 bases between them. Germline-derived CDR1 and CDR2 are WNHNN and SYGVQD (reference sequence). For the CDR3, the DNA is TGCGCCAGCAGTGAGGGCGACAGGCCGAACACTGAAGCTTTCTTT. As protein: CASSEGDRPNTEAFF.

This sequence joins TRBV3-1 (or the pseudogene TRBV3-2) and TRBJ1-5; no reliable D call. V lost 1 base and J lost 4, with 14 bases in between. This CDR3 comprises 16 residues. Germline loops: CDR1 LGHDT, CDR2 YNNKEL (reference sequence). The CDR3 region has the DNA TGTGCCAGCAGCCAAGGGGCTAGGAGAGGGAATCAGCCCCAGCATTTT. Its translation: CASSQGARRGNQPQHF.

This chain uses TRBV15 with TRBJ2-3, with 9 bases lining up with TRBD2. Germline CDR1 reads LNHNV; CDR2 reads YYDKDF (reference sequence). The CDR3 loop spans 18 amino acids. Trimming at V came to 0 bases and at J to 0 bases, leaving 7 bases not matched to a gene. The CDR3 DNA sequence: TGTGCCACCAGCAGAGATCAGGCGCTAGCGGGGAGCACAGATACGCAGTATTTT. As protein: CATSRDQALAGSTDTQYF. Filled out from reference TRBV15 and TRBJ2-3, the complete variable domain reads DAMVIQNPRYQVTQFGKPVTLSCSQTLNHNVMYWYQQKSSQAPKLLFHYYDKDFNNEADTPDNFQSRRPNTSFCFLDIRSPGLGDTAMYLCATSRDQALAGSTDTQYFGPGTRLTVL.

The chain combines TRBV3-1 (or the pseudogene TRBV3-2) with TRBJ2-2; D is unclear. The V end lost 0 bases, the J end lost 7 bases, and 9 bases lay between the germline ends. CDR3 size: 14 residues. CDR1 and CDR2 (germline): LGHDT, YNNKEL (reference sequence). Written as DNA, the CDR3 is TGTGCCAGCAGCCAAGACTCTAGGTTCGGGGAGCTGTTTTTT. This codes for CASSQDSRFGELFF.

This clone was seen just once. The rearrangement joins TRBV10-2 to TRBJ1-1, with D maybe TRBD1 (6 bases). Germline loops: CDR1 WSHSY, CDR2 SAAADI. The germline V and J ends were trimmed by 6 bases and 4 bases, with 9 bases remaining between them. This CDR3 has 12 amino acids. The CDR3 is CASRQGPTEAFF. The CDR3 coding sequence is TGCGCCAGCAGACAGGGACCCACTGAAGCTTTCTTT.

This clone appeared once. This chain joins TRBV7-9 and TRBJ1-5; a possible D gene is TRBD1 (5 bases). The germline gives CDR1 SEHNR, CDR2 FQNEAQ (reference sequence). The V and J ends lost 5 bases and 4 bases respectively, with 12 bases between them. The CDR3 length is 14 residues. CDR3 DNA: TGTGCCAGCAGCGATATGTCAGGGAATCAGCCCCAGCATTTT. This encodes CASSDMSGNQPQHF. The full variable domain, its missing parts supplied by reference TRBV7-9 and TRBJ1-5, is DTGVSQNPRHKITKRGQNVTFRCDPISEHNRLYWYRQTLGQGPEFLTYFQNEAQLEKSRLLSDRFSAERPKGSFSTLEIQRTEQGDSAMYLCASSDMSGNQPQHFGDGTRLSIL.

The chain combines TRBV6-4 with TRBJ1-2; tentative D call: TRBD1 (5 bases). This CDR3 contains 14 residues. The germline V gene encodes CDR1 MRHNA and CDR2 SNTAGT. Trimming removed 7 bases from V and 3 bases from J, with 15 bases in between. The CDR3 bases are TGTGCCAGCAAATACGACAGCTTCTACTATGGCTACACCTTC. Its translation: CASKYDSFYYGYTF.

The chain joins TRBV30 to TRBJ2-7; possible D gene TRBD1, 5 bases. Germline CDR1 GTSNPN, CDR2 SVGIG (reference sequence). The V end lost 2 bases, the J end lost 4 bases, and 12 bases lay between the germline ends. The CDR3 has 13 residues. The CDR3 sequence: CAWSPGIKYEQYF. The CDR3 DNA sequence: TGTGCCTGGAGTCCAGGGATTAAGTACGAGCAGTACTTC.